The following is a T cell receptor beta chain sequence with its context. The entry originates in a study of blood T cell repertoires in COVID-19. Background on the study: Sources were T cells, B-cell-depleted T cells, or PBMCs; the material itself was cDNA or gDNA.

Seattle researchers signed up patients amid active infection and tracked them longitudinally. Trimming took 4 bases from V and 1 from J, leaving 30 bases between them. The length of the CDR3 is 20 residues. In the original processing: Estimation of nucleated cell counts was performed using reference gene primer amplification. Assay used: immunoSEQ multiplex PCR; TCRdb lists only in-frame clones, some missing. Clone size and V and J calls were adopted from that table, with D and trimming inferred from the DNA. Seen here are approximately 56,000 clones, around 85% observed once, and the top ten hold roughly 29%.

The sample taken for sequencing was peripheral blood. This TCR was sampled from a woman of 80 years or more with COVID-19, enrolled during active disease. The chain has TRBV5-3 and TRBJ2-7; D may be TRBD1 (6 bases). TRBV5-3 is an open reading frame whose function is uncertain. Here the CDR3 DNA reads TGTGCCAGAAGCAAAGCCGTACAGGGTGCCCTCTTAGTAACGTCCTACGAGCAGTACTTC. Translating it yields CARSKAVQGALLVTSYEQYF.